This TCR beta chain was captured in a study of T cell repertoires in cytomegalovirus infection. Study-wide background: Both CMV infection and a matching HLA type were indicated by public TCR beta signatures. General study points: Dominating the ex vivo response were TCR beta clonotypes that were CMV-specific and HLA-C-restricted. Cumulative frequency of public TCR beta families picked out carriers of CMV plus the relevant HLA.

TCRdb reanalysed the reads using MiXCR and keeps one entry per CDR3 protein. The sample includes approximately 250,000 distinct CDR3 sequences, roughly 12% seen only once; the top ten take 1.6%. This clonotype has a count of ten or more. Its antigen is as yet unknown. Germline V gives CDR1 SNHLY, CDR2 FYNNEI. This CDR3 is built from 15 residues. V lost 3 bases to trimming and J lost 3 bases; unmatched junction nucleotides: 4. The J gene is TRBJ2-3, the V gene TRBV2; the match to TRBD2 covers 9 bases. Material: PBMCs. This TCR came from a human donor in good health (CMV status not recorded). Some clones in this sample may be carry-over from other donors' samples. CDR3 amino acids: CASSDSGGGTDTQYF. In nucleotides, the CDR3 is TGTGCCAGCAGTGATAGCGGGGGCGGGACAGATACGCAGTATTTT.